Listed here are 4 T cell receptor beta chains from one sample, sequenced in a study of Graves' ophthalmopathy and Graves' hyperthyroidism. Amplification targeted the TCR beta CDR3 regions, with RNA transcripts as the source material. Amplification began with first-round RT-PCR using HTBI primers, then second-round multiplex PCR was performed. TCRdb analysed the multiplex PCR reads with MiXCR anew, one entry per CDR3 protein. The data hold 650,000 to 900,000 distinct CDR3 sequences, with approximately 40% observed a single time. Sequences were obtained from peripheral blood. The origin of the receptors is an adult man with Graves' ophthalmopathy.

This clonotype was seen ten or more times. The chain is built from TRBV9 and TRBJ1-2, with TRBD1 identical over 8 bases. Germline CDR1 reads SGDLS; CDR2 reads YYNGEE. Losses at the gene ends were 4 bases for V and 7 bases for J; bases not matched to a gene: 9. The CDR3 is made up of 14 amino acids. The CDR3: CASSPRTGRRGYTF. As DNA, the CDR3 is TGTGCCAGCAGCCCGAGGACAGGGCGACGTGGCTACACCTTC.

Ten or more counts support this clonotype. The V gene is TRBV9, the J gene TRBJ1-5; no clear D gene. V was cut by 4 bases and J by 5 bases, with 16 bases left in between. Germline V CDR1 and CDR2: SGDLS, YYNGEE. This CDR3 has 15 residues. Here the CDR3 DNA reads TGTGCCAGCAGCTCCGGAGGCAGAGGTTATCAGCCCCAGCATTTT. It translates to CASSSGGRGYQPQHF.

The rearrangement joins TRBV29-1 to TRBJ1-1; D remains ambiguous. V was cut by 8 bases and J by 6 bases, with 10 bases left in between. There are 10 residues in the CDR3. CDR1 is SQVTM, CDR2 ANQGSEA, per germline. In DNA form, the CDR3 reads TGCAGCTTGGACGGCCCTGAAGCTTTCTTT. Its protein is CSLDGPEAFF.

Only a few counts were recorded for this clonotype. Written as DNA, the CDR3 is TGTGCCAGCAGCTTATTGGGCGTGGACACTGAAGCTTTCTTT. Amino acids: CASSLLGVDTEAFF. The rearrangement links TRBV7-9 to TRBJ1-1; D is uncertain. The CDR3 contains 14 residues. Trimming shortened V by 2 bases and J by 3 bases, and 10 bases separated the two germline ends. Per germline, CDR1 SEHNR and CDR2 FQNEAQ (reference sequence).